This record looks at one T cell receptor beta chain sequence and its context. The sample is drawn from a study of Ad26.COV2.S vaccination and SARS-CoV-2 variants. This CDR3 contains 12 residues. The ends were cut back, 3 bases at V and 8 bases at J, with 8 bases in the middle. Germline CDR1 SGHTA, CDR2 FQGTGA. Clones were read by immunoSEQ multiplex PCR, and TCRdb kept only the in-frame ones, dropping some. This sample carries about 350,000 clones, around 90% of them seen once, and the ten largest clones take 3.4%. The treatment here: over 15 received Ad26.COV2.S at low or high dose, single or two shots; roughly 5 received placebo; per-sample allocation not given. Collection of samples fell on day 63 after the first vaccine or placebo injection.

The receptor's source is a person aged 18-60 years who received the Ad26.COV2.S COVID-19 vaccine or a placebo. The V gene is TRBV7-3, the J gene TRBJ2-1; D remains ambiguous. Here the sequenced sample was peripheral blood, taken in a trial of Ad26.COV2.S vaccine versus placebo. DNA of the CDR3: TGTGCCAGCAGCTTGGTTGCCGATGAGCAGTTCTTC. Translated, it gives CASSLVADEQFF.